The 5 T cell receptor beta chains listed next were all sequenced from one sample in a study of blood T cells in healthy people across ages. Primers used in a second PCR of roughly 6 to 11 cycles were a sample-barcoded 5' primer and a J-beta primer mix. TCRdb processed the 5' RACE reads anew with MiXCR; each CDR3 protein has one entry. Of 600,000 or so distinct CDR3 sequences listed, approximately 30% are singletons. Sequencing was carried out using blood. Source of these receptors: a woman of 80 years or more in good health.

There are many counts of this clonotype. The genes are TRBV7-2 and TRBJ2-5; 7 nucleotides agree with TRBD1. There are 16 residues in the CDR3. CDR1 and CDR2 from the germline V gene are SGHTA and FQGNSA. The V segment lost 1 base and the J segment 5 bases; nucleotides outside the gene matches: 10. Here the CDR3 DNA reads TGTGCCAGCAGCTTAGGGTTGACAGGGTATAAGGAGACCCAGTACTTC. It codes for CASSLGLTGYKETQYF.

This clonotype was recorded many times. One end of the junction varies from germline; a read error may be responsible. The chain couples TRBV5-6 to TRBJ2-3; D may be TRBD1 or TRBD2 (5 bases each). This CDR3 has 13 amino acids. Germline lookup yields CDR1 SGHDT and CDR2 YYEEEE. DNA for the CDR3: TGTGCCAGCAGCTGGGACCGCACAAATACGCAGTATTTT. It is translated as CASSWDRTNTQYF.

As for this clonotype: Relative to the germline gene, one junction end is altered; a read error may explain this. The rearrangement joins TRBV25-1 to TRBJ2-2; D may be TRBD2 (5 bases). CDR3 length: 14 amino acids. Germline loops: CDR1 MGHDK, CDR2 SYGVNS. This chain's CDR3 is CASSEPGTAGERFF. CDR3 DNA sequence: TGTGCCAGCAGTGAACCGGGAACGGCCGGGGAGCGGTTTTTT.

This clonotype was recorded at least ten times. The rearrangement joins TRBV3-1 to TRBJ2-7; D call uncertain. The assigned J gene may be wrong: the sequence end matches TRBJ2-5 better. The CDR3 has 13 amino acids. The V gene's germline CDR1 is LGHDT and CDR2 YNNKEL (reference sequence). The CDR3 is CASSQERSLTQYF. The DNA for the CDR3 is TGTGCCAGCAGCCAAGAGAGATCATTGACCCAGTACTTC.

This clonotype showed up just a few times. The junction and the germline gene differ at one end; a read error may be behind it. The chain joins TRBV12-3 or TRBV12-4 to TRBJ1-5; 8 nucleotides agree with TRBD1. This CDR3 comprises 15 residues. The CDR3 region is CASRAGQGRNRPQHF. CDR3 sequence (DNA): TGTGCCAGCAGAGCCGGACAGGGCAGGAATCGGCCCCAGCATTTT.